These 13 T cell receptor beta chains came from one sample sequenced in a study of blood T cell repertoires in COVID-19. The data were produced by immunoSEQ multiplex PCR, yet TCRdb's version contains in-frame clones alone and is incomplete. Of some 80,000 clones listed, about 83% are singletons. The material sequenced was peripheral blood. Receptors originate from a human donor in a cohort sampled during active COVID-19.

The chain employs TRBV24-1 and TRBJ2-3, with 9 nucleotides matching TRBD1. This CDR3 is built from 17 residues. V shed 4 bases and J 0 bases; nucleotides not matched to a gene: 7. Germline CDR1 and CDR2: KGHDR and SFDVKD. CDR3 region: CATSESGQGLSTDTQYF. The CDR3 coding sequence is TGTGCCACCAGTGAATCCGGACAGGGGCTTAGCACAGATACGCAGTATTTT.

This chain connects TRBV7-6 to TRBJ2-7; 10 nucleotides align to TRBD2. This CDR3 region has 15 residues. The germline gives CDR1 SGHVS, CDR2 FNYEAQ. The ends lost 5 bases at V and 6 bases at J; junction bases unmatched: 10. For the CDR3, the DNA is TGTGCCAGCAGCCCGGCCCGGGCTAGCGGGGGCGAGCAGTACTTC. This gives the protein CASSPARASGGEQYF.

The chain recombines TRBV12-3 or TRBV12-4 with TRBJ2-6, with D unresolved. This CDR3 has 12 amino acids. Trimming took off 3 bases at V and 9 bases at J, with 6 bases between the two ends. The CDR3 nucleotides read TGTGCCAGCAGTTTTGGAGTCAACGTCCTGACTTTC. The encoded protein is CASSFGVNVLTF.

The rearrangement links TRBV11-1 to TRBJ2-7; D might be TRBD2 (6 bases). Germline CDR1 and CDR2: SGHAT and FQDESV (reference sequence). The CDR3 totals 15 residues. V lost 5 bases to trimming and J lost 0 bases, with 14 bases between them. The chain's CDR3 is CASSTGTSLSYEQYF. The CDR3 DNA follows: TGTGCCAGCAGCACCGGGACTTCGCTCTCCTACGAGCAGTACTTC. The full variable domain, its missing parts supplied by reference TRBV11-1 and TRBJ2-7, is EAEVAQSPRYKITEKSQAVAFWCDPISGHATLYWYRQILGQGPELLVQFQDESVVDDSQLPKDRFSAERLKGVDSTLKIQPAELGDSAMYLCASSTGTSLSYEQYFGPGTRLTVT.

V gene TRBV7-3 combines with J gene TRBJ2-7; no reliable D call. Between the trimmed V and J ends, which lost 5 bases and 1 base, there was a span of 12 bases. Germline CDR1 SGHTA, CDR2 FQGTGA. The CDR3 contains 14 residues. DNA of the CDR3: TGTGCCAGCAGCCCATCTGCCCAGTCCTACGAGCAGTACTTC. Amino acids: CASSPSAQSYEQYF.

This clone was recorded once. The V and J genes are TRBV28 and TRBJ2-3, with D possibly being TRBD1 (5 bases). The CDR3 has 15 residues. Germline V gene sequence: CDR1 MDHEN, CDR2 SYDVKM. V lost 3 bases to trimming and J lost 2 bases, with 12 bases between them. CDR3 nucleotides: TGTGCCAGCAGTTTTAACGGACAACTCACAGATACGCAGTATTTT. Amino acid sequence: CASSFNGQLTDTQYF. The entire variable domain, with the rest obtained from reference TRBV28 and TRBJ2-3, is as follows: DVKVTQSSRYLVKRTGEKVFLECVQDMDHENMFWYRQDPGLGLRLIYFSYDVKMKEKGDIPEGYSVSREKKERFSLILESASTNQTSMYLCASSFNGQLTDTQYFGPGTRLTVL.

The CDR3 coding sequence is TGTGCCAGCAGCTATGGACAGGGGGGCCCCACCTATGGCTACACCTTC. It encodes CASSYGQGGPTYGYTF. The chain recombines TRBV9 with TRBJ1-2; 10 nucleotides line up with TRBD1. The CDR3 has 16 residues. Trimming removed 4 bases from V and 4 bases from J; junction bases left unmatched: 10. Germline CDR1 reads SGDLS; CDR2 reads YYNGEE. Together with reference TRBV9 and TRBJ1-2, the CDR3 gives the full variable domain: DSGVTQTPKHLITATGQRVTLRCSPRSGDLSVYWYQQSLDQGLQFLIQYYNGEERAKGNILERFSAQQFPDLHSELNLSSLELGDSALYFCASSYGQGGPTYGYTFGSGTRLTVV.

This chain connects TRBV3-1 (or the pseudogene TRBV3-2) to TRBJ2-7; TRBD2 aligns across 14 bases. The CDR3 is made up of 15 amino acids. Germline-derived CDR1 and CDR2 are LGHDT and YNNKEL (reference sequence). The trim removed 3 bases at V and 7 bases at J, leaving 5 bases unmatched. CDR3: CASSQRTSGGREQYF. In DNA, the CDR3 is TGTGCCAGCAGCCAGAGGACTAGCGGGGGGCGGGAGCAGTACTTC.

V and J are TRBV5-1 and TRBJ2-1, with D tentatively TRBD1 (5 bases). This CDR3 comprises 17 residues. Trimming shortened V by 4 bases and J by 2 bases, and 19 bases separated the two germline ends. The germline CDR1 and CDR2 sequences are SGHRS and YFSETQ. CDR3 amino acids: CASSAGFPLPTYNEQFF. Written as DNA, the CDR3 is TGCGCCAGCAGCGCAGGGTTTCCCCTACCTACCTACAATGAGCAGTTCTTC. Variable domain in full (rest from reference TRBV5-1 and TRBJ2-1): KAGVTQTPRYLIKTRGQQVTLSCSPISGHRSVSWYQQTPGQGLQFLFEYFSETQRNKGNFPGRFSGRQFSNSRSEMNVSTLELGDSALYLCASSAGFPLPTYNEQFFGPGTRLTVL.

CDR3 sequence reads: CASSVDLAGRLSTDTQYF. CDR3 DNA: TGTGCCAGCAGCGTAGACCTAGCGGGGCGCCTGAGCACAGATACGCAGTATTTT. The chain carries TRBV9 and TRBJ2-3; TRBD2 aligns across 9 bases. CDR3 size: 18 residues. The J segment lost 0 bases and the V segment lost 0 bases, leaving 8 bases of the junction unmatched. The germline V gene encodes CDR1 SGDLS and CDR2 YYNGEE.

This clone appeared a single time. The chain employs TRBV6-4 and TRBJ2-7; 11 nucleotides match TRBD2. Germline CDR1 MRHNA, CDR2 SNTAGT. V trimming: 0 bases; J trimming: 1 base; junction bases outside the gene matches: 2. The CDR3 spans 16 residues. CDR3 residues: CASSDSTSGSSYEQYF. As DNA, the CDR3 is TGTGCCAGCAGTGACTCAACTAGCGGGAGTTCCTACGAGCAGTACTTC.

The chain combines TRBV2 with TRBJ2-5, with 8 bases matching TRBD1. The CDR3 is 12 residues long. Germline values: CDR1 SNHLY, CDR2 FYNNEI. V lost 6 bases, J lost 5 bases, and 2 bases stayed unmatched. Written as DNA, the CDR3 is TGTGCCAGCAGCAGGGGGCTTGAGACCCAGTACTTC. Encoded protein: CASSRGLETQYF.

J is TRBJ1-6 and V is TRBV2; D remains unclear. The CDR3 has 15 amino acids. Trimming pared 7 bases from V and 0 bases from J, leaving 10 bases between. The germline V gene encodes CDR1 SNHLY and CDR2 FYNNEI. The CDR3 loop reads CASTNGDSYNSPLHF. The CDR3 nucleotides read TGTGCCAGCACTAACGGAGACTCCTATAATTCACCCCTCCACTTT.